The clone carrying this TCR beta chain showed up just once. The antigen is not known. Both TCR beta VDJ combination and CDR3 sequence profiling were carried out. Genomic DNA was the template for this profiling. TCRdb redid the calling of the reads with MiXCR, one entry per CDR3 protein. The repertoire holds hundreds of thousands of distinct CDR3 sequences, with 55% to 75% as singletons. The data belong to a study of CD8+CD57+ T cells in acquired aplastic anemia. Turning to the study itself: Yields of DNA that came from sorted CD4+ and CD8+ cells averaged about 3.3 ug. Study-wide findings and caveats: Patients versus controls showed no significant CD8+ Simpson's diversity difference. Patients and controls were found to share some 30 CD8+ CDR3 sequences.

The V gene's germline CDR1 is MNHGY and CDR2 SVAAGI. The ends were cut back, 7 bases at V and 1 base at J, with 8 bases in the middle. The length of the CDR3 is 12 residues. The V call is TRBV6-9, the J call TRBJ2-7; D is undetermined. The sample consisted of sorted CD4+, CD8+, or CD8+CD57+ T cells (not recorded which) from PBMCs. The TCR comes from a human donor in good health, serving as a control. The CDR3 DNA is TGTGCCAGCACTGAGGATTCCTACGAGCAGTACTTC. This codes for CASTEDSYEQYF.